Following are 22 T cell receptor beta chains from one sample sequenced in a study of shared T cell receptors in the human thymus (dated by TCRdb to the early 2020s). Libraries were made using the immunoSEQ multiplex PCR assay. Here the immuneACCESS table is served through TCRdb, limited to in-frame sequences with V and J called. Missing clones are a known gap in these copies; in checked studies unresolved V genes cover under half, and the rest lacks a known reason. This sample has some 640,000 clones in its table, and over 75% of those were observed once. More than 0.009% of the sample belongs to the ten largest clones. Separately, the same data were catalogued under a study of human thymus T cells.

Source material: thymocytes. All receptors derive from a boy younger than two with a congenital heart defect. Donor details come from another sample of the same person, matched by shared clones.

The CDR3 DNA is TGTGCCAGCAGTGAAGAGGAGGCGGGAGATACGCAGTATTTT. Its translation is CASSEEEAGDTQYF. This sequence joins TRBV25-1 and TRBJ2-3; the D gene is possibly TRBD2 (5 bases). In germline, CDR1 is MGHDK, CDR2 SYGVNS. Deletions cut 2 bases from V and 5 bases from J, with 11 bases between. CDR3 length equals 14 residues.

The V call is TRBV27, the J call TRBJ2-7; D possibly corresponds to TRBD1 (7 bases). V was trimmed by 3 bases and J by 3 bases, leaving 18 bases between them. The CDR3 is made up of 16 amino acids. Per germline, CDR1 MNHEY and CDR2 SMNVEV (reference sequence). The CDR3: CASSFLRRDSYYEQYF. The DNA of the CDR3 is TGTGCCAGCAGTTTTTTGAGGCGGGACAGCTACTACGAGCAGTACTTC.

This rearrangement joins TRBV9 to TRBJ2-5; D is uncertain. Germline V gives CDR1 SGDLS, CDR2 YYNGEE. The CDR3 is 15 residues long. The germline V and J ends were trimmed by 3 bases and 0 bases, with 12 bases remaining between them. The CDR3: CASSGQVGNQETQYF. The CDR3 DNA reads TGTGCCAGCAGCGGACAAGTAGGCAACCAAGAGACCCAGTACTTC.

This sequence joins TRBV4-3 and TRBJ2-2, with 12 bases fitting TRBD1. Trimming at V came to 0 bases and at J to 4 bases, leaving 9 bases not matched to a gene. This CDR3 is 19 amino acids long. Germline V gives CDR1 LGHNA, CDR2 YSLEER. The chain's CDR3 is CASSQDEGTGGPGTGELFF. The CDR3 DNA reads as TGCGCCAGCAGCCAAGATGAGGGGACAGGGGGCCCGGGCACCGGGGAGCTGTTTTTT.

This chain connects TRBV5-5 to TRBJ1-2, with 10 bases aligning to TRBD1. The junction had 13 bases not matched to a gene; V was cut back by 4 bases and J by 1 base. This CDR3 comprises 18 residues. Germline V gene sequence: CDR1 SGHKS, CDR2 YYEKEE (reference sequence). The CDR3 reads CASSPRTGTGDSNYGYTF. CDR3 sequence (DNA): TGTGCCAGCAGCCCCAGAACCGGGACAGGGGATAGTAACTATGGCTACACCTTC.

This clone was observed a handful of times. V and J are TRBV19 and TRBJ2-2; TRBD2 aligns across 7 bases. Germline CDR1 is LNHDA and CDR2 is SQIVND (reference sequence). The CDR3 runs to 16 residues. The junction had 4 bases not matched to a gene; V was cut back by 3 bases and J by 0 bases. The CDR3 DNA reads TGTGCCAGTAGTATTGGGCTAGCGGCGAACACCGGGGAGCTGTTTTTT. This translates into CASSIGLAANTGELFF. The full variable domain, in which reference TRBV19 and TRBJ2-2 provide the parts outside the CDR3, is DGGITQSPKYLFRKEGQNVTLSCEQNLNHDAMYWYRQDPGQGLRLIYYSQIVNDFQKGDIAEGYSVSREKKESFPLTVTSAQKNPTAFYLCASSIGLAANTGELFFGEGSRLTVL.

The rearrangement joins TRBV4-1 to TRBJ2-1; the D gene is possibly TRBD2 (6 bases). The germline V and J ends were trimmed by 2 bases and 8 bases, with 19 bases remaining between them. The CDR3 contains 16 residues. The germline CDR1 and CDR2 sequences are MGHRA and YSYEKL. CDR3 sequence reads: CASSQHRLVFSHEQFF. The CDR3, as DNA: TGCGCCAGCAGCCAACACCGACTAGTTTTTTCCCATGAGCAGTTCTTC.

The chain recombines TRBV6-1 with TRBJ2-2; weak D call: TRBD1 (6 bases). In germline, CDR1 is MNHNS, CDR2 SASEGT. This CDR3 spans 17 amino acids. V lost 4 bases to trimming and J lost 3 bases, with 18 bases between them. CDR3 sequence (DNA): TGTGCCAGCAGTGCCGATGGACAGTACAGCTACACCGGGGAGCTGTTTTTT. Its translation: CASSADGQYSYTGELFF.

The genes are TRBV28 and TRBJ2-3, with 14 bases lining up with TRBD2. The CDR3 consists of 17 residues. Germline V gene lookup returns CDR1 MDHEN and CDR2 SYDVKM. Unmatched junction bases numbered 6, after V lost 4 bases and J lost 3 bases. The CDR3: CASSCPRLAGGTDTQYF. The CDR3 coding sequence is TGTGCCAGCAGTTGCCCGAGACTAGCGGGGGGGACAGATACGCAGTATTTT.

Turning to this clone: Distinct nucleotide sequences in the sample also encode this CDR3. This chain connects TRBV7-2 to TRBJ2-7, with 10 bases identical to TRBD1. The V gene end was trimmed by 4 bases and the J gene end by 1 base; junction bases not matched to a gene: 4. Germline V gives CDR1 SGHTA, CDR2 FQGNSA. The length of the CDR3 is 15 residues. This CDR3 is CASSSRTGGSYEQYF. The CDR3 DNA follows: TGTGCCAGCAGCTCTAGGACAGGGGGTTCCTACGAGCAGTACTTC.

The chain has TRBV4-3 and TRBJ2-1; 11 nucleotides align to TRBD2. Per germline, CDR1 LGHNA and CDR2 YSLEER. With 0 bases clipped from V and 4 bases from J, the junction kept 11 bases outside the gene matches. The CDR3 extends over 19 amino acids. Here the CDR3 reads CASSQDFGLAGGSYNEQFF. Written as DNA, the CDR3 is TGCGCCAGCAGCCAAGATTTCGGGCTAGCGGGAGGATCATACAATGAGCAGTTCTTC.

There are a few counts of this clone. The chain links TRBV11-2 to TRBJ2-3; 13 positions match TRBD2. This CDR3 spans 19 amino acids. V shed 5 bases, J shed 0 bases, and the junction held 11 bases outside the gene matches. Germline V gene lookup returns CDR1 SGHAT and CDR2 FQNNGV. CDR3 sequence: CASSARTSGGPLSTDTQYF. The DNA for the CDR3 is TGTGCCAGCAGCGCCCGGACTAGCGGGGGCCCCCTTAGCACAGATACGCAGTATTTT.

The chain has TRBV5-1 and TRBJ1-1; 8 bases are shared with TRBD1. The ends lost 4 bases at V and 2 bases at J; junction bases unmatched: 13. Germline assignment: CDR1 SGHRS and CDR2 YFSETQ. This CDR3 has 17 amino acids. The DNA for the CDR3 is TGCGCCAGCAGCCCATCAACAGGGGGACGACTCAACACTGAAGCTTTCTTT. Encoded protein: CASSPSTGGRLNTEAFF.

V gene TRBV7-6 combines with J gene TRBJ2-7; possible D gene TRBD1, 6 bases. CDR1 SGHVS and CDR2 FNYEAQ come from the germline V gene. The CDR3 consists of 16 residues. V lost 4 bases and J lost 6, with 22 bases in between. For the CDR3, the DNA is TGTGCCAGCAGCTCACTTACCGGACAGCTACCTTTCGAGCAGTACTTC. Translation gives CASSSLTGQLPFEQYF.

This clone was observed a handful of times. This chain uses TRBV19 with TRBJ1-2; 8 nucleotides align to TRBD1. This CDR3 region has 13 residues. Germline CDR1 reads LNHDA; CDR2 reads SQIVND (reference sequence). V gave up 7 bases and J gave up 7 bases; unmatched junction bases: 8. This chain's CDR3 is CASIGTGVFGYTF. CDR3 bases: TGTGCCAGTATCGGGACAGGCGTGTTTGGCTACACCTTC.

V gene TRBV25-1 combines with J gene TRBJ2-1; D perhaps matches TRBD2 (5 bases). V lost 2 bases, J lost 11 bases, and 10 bases lay in between. Germline values: CDR1 MGHDK, CDR2 SYGVNS. The CDR3 covers 12 residues. The CDR3 protein is CASSEEGSQQFF. CDR3 DNA: TGTGCCAGCAGTGAAGAGGGAAGCCAGCAGTTCTTC.

The chain has TRBV14 and TRBJ2-7; D may be TRBD2 (5 bases). Germline V gene lookup returns CDR1 SGHDN and CDR2 FVKESK. Trimming stripped 0 bases from V and 7 bases from J, with 10 bases between. CDR3 length: 13 amino acids. CDR3 sequence (DNA): TGTGCCAGCAGCCAAGATATGTCGGGGGAGCAGTACTTC. It is translated as CASSQDMSGEQYF.

The CDR3 sequence is CASRKLAGGPEETQYF. CDR3 DNA sequence: TGTGCCAGCAGAAAACTAGCGGGGGGGCCGGAAGAGACCCAGTACTTC. The rearrangement links TRBV6-6 to TRBJ2-5, with TRBD2 identical over 13 bases. The J segment lost 3 bases and the V segment lost 6 bases, leaving 7 bases of the junction unmatched. The V gene's germline CDR1 is MNHNY and CDR2 SVGAGI (reference sequence). This CDR3 has 16 residues.

V usage is TRBV10-1 and J usage is TRBJ2-1, with 11 bases fitting TRBD2. V was pared by 0 bases and J by 7 bases, with 2 bases of the junction left unmatched. Per the germline V gene, CDR1 is WNHNN and CDR2 is SYGVQD (reference sequence). This CDR3 region has 15 residues. CDR3 coding DNA: TGCGCCAGCAGTGAGTCTAGCGGGAGGGAAAATGAGCAGTTCTTC. Translated: CASSESSGRENEQFF.

The genes are TRBV28 and TRBJ2-7; TRBD1 matches at 9 bases. Germline lookup yields CDR1 MDHEN and CDR2 SYDVKM. The CDR3 consists of 14 residues. The ends lost 8 bases at V and 3 bases at J; junction bases unmatched: 8. The CDR3 reads CASQGQGIFYEQYF. In nucleotides, the CDR3 is TGTGCCAGCCAAGGACAGGGGATTTTCTACGAGCAGTACTTC.

This clone has only one observation. The chain is built from TRBV12-5 and TRBJ2-7; TRBD1 aligns across 7 bases. J lost 2 bases, V lost 1 base, and 11 bases had no gene match. In germline, CDR1 is LGHNT, CDR2 FRNRAP. There are 17 residues in the CDR3. CDR3 nucleotide sequence: TGTGCTAGTGGTTTGGCCAAGGATGACAGGGTTGCCTACGAGCAGTACTTC. Amino acids: CASGLAKDDRVAYEQYF.

This clone appeared a single time. V gene TRBV5-4 combines with J gene TRBJ2-7, with TRBD2 matching 10 bases. CDR3 size: 15 residues. The germline V gene encodes CDR1 SGHNT and CDR2 YYREEE (reference sequence). After removal of 3 bases from V and 1 base from J, the junction contained 4 bases not matched to a gene. CDR3 nucleotides: TGTGCCAGCAGCTCTGCGACTAGCGGGTCCTACGAGCAGTACTTC. Encoded protein: CASSSATSGSYEQYF. The variable domain in full, completed from reference TRBV5-4 and TRBJ2-7, reads ETGVTQSPTHLIKTRGQQVTLRCSSQSGHNTVSWYQQALGQGPQFIFQYYREEENGRGNFPPRFSGLQFPNYSSELNVNALELDDSALYLCASSSATSGSYEQYFGPGTRLTVT.